The 25 T cell receptor beta chains given below trace back to one sample, sequenced in a study of blood T cell repertoires in COVID-19. The method was immunoSEQ multiplex PCR; TCRdb's version includes in-frame clones alone and lacks a portion of them. Found here are about 63,000 clones, 80% to 90% of them singletons; the top ten hold 9% to 15%. The specimen was peripheral blood. The receptors here all came from a human donor in a cohort sampled during active COVID-19.

The chain links TRBV7-6 to TRBJ2-7, with 11 bases aligning to TRBD2. Germline V CDR1 and CDR2: SGHVS, FNYEAQ. The V and J ends lost 7 bases and 3 bases, in that order; junction bases with no gene match: 8. There are 15 residues in the CDR3. The CDR3 nucleotides are TGTGCCAGCACCAAGCTAGCGGGAGGCTTCTACGAGCAGTACTTC. This gives the protein CASTKLAGGFYEQYF.

This sequence joins TRBV3-1 (or the pseudogene TRBV3-2) and TRBJ1-1; no clear D gene. V was clipped by 1 base and J by 9 bases, with 9 bases between them. The CDR3 runs 12 residues. Germline V gene sequence: CDR1 LGHDT, CDR2 YNNKEL (reference sequence). The CDR3 DNA follows: TGTGCCAGCAGCCAAGCGAGTGAGAAAGCTTTCTTT. This sequence encodes CASSQASEKAFF.

The V gene is TRBV9, the J gene TRBJ2-1; no clear D. The germline V gene encodes CDR1 SGDLS and CDR2 YYNGEE. This CDR3 has 15 residues. Trimming removed 4 bases at V and 9 bases at J, with 20 bases between. The CDR3 sequence is CASSRTLGALPEQFF. CDR3 nucleotide sequence: TGTGCCAGCAGCCGAACCCTAGGTGCATTGCCTGAGCAGTTCTTC.

The V call is TRBV15, the J call TRBJ2-7; 12 bases fit TRBD2. After removal of 1 base from V and 4 bases from J, the junction contained 2 bases not matched to a gene. The CDR3 consists of 15 residues. From germline, CDR1 is LNHNV and CDR2 YYDKDF (reference sequence). In nucleotides, the CDR3 is TGTGCCACCAGCAGAGGACTAGCGGGGGTGTACGAGCAGTACTTC. It encodes CATSRGLAGVYEQYF.

This rearrangement joins TRBV25-1 to TRBJ2-2; D might be TRBD2 (5 bases). The ends were cut back, 2 bases at V and 3 bases at J, with 16 bases in the middle. The CDR3 contains 17 residues. CDR1 and CDR2 from the germline V gene are MGHDK and SYGVNS. The CDR3 DNA follows: TGTGCCAGCAGTGAACACTCCGCGGGCGGATACACCGGGGAGCTGTTTTTT. It translates to CASSEHSAGGYTGELFF.

V usage is TRBV5-6 and J usage is TRBJ1-2; the D is unclear. There are 13 residues in the CDR3. V was cut by 6 bases and J by 2 bases, with 11 bases left in between. CDR1 is SGHDT and CDR2 is YYEEEE in the germline V gene. CDR3 DNA sequence: TGTGCCAGCACCCTAAGTGAGAACTATGGCTACACCTTC. Encoded protein: CASTLSENYGYTF.

This clone has a handful of counts. V and J are TRBV6-1 and TRBJ2-4, with 12 nucleotides matching TRBD2. Losses at the gene ends were 4 bases for V and 10 bases for J; bases not matched to a gene: 11. The CDR3 is 16 amino acids. Germline V gene sequence: CDR1 MNHNS, CDR2 SASEGT. The CDR3 coding sequence is TGTGCCAGCAGTGCCCGACTAGCGGGAGTCGGGGAGATTCAGTACTTC. This gives the protein CASSARLAGVGEIQYF.

The chain is built from TRBV5-4 and TRBJ1-2, with D perhaps matching TRBD1 (5 bases). The CDR3 sequence is 14 residues long. Trimming cost V 4 bases and J 6 bases, with 16 bases left between them. CDR1 is SGHNT and CDR2 is YYREEE in the germline V gene (reference sequence). This chain's CDR3 is CASSRREWVHGYTF. CDR3 nucleotides: TGTGCCAGCAGCCGCAGGGAATGGGTCCATGGCTACACCTTC.

The rearrangement links TRBV20-1 to TRBJ2-3; D gene uncertain. The V and J ends lost 3 bases and 3 bases respectively, with 19 bases between them. Looked up from germline, CDR1 is DFQATT and CDR2 is SNEGSKA (reference sequence). This CDR3 is built from 16 residues. In DNA, the CDR3 is TGCAGTGCTAGTAGCCCCCAGACTGGTTGGACAGATACGCAGTATTTT. Residues: CSASSPQTGWTDTQYF.

The chain carries TRBV19 and TRBJ2-3; possibly TRBD1 for D (6 bases). The CDR3 runs to 14 residues. Trimming removed 3 bases at V and 2 bases at J, with 9 bases between. CDR1 is LNHDA, CDR2 SQIVND, per germline (reference sequence). The CDR3 spells CASSMDSYTDTQYF. The CDR3, as DNA: TGTGCCAGTAGTATGGACAGCTACACAGATACGCAGTATTTT. The whole variable domain, filled in from reference TRBV19 and TRBJ2-3, reads DGGITQSPKYLFRKEGQNVTLSCEQNLNHDAMYWYRQDPGQGLRLIYYSQIVNDFQKGDIAEGYSVSREKKESFPLTVTSAQKNPTAFYLCASSMDSYTDTQYFGPGTRLTVL.

The V gene is TRBV14, the J gene TRBJ1-1, with D perhaps matching TRBD1 (5 bases). Germline V gives CDR1 SGHDN, CDR2 FVKESK. With 1 base removed from V and 7 bases from J, the gap between germline ends came to 13 bases. The CDR3 contains 14 residues. This CDR3 is CASSQVAGSLEAFF. In DNA form, the CDR3 reads TGTGCCAGCAGCCAAGTGGCAGGGTCACTTGAAGCTTTCTTT. Looking up the rest from reference TRBV14 and TRBJ1-1 gives the full variable domain: EAGVTQFPSHSVIEKGQTVTLRCDPISGHDNLYWYRRVMGKEIKFLLHFVKESKQDESGMPNNRFLAERTGGTYSTLKVQPAELEDSGVYFCASSQVAGSLEAFFGQGTRLTVV.

The chain employs TRBV9 and TRBJ2-1; TRBD1 aligns across 9 bases. In germline, CDR1 is SGDLS, CDR2 YYNGEE. This CDR3 has 15 amino acids. Trimming at V came to 0 bases and at J to 6 bases, leaving 4 bases not matched to a gene. CDR3 DNA sequence: TGTGCCAGCAGCGTAGAAGGGACAGGGCGCAATGAGCAGTTCTTC. Its protein product is CASSVEGTGRNEQFF. The variable domain in full, with the rest retrieved from reference TRBV9 and TRBJ2-1, is DSGVTQTPKHLITATGQRVTLRCSPRSGDLSVYWYQQSLDQGLQFLIQYYNGEERAKGNILERFSAQQFPDLHSELNLSSLELGDSALYFCASSVEGTGRNEQFFGPGTRLTVL.

V usage is TRBV6-5 and J usage is TRBJ1-2; possible D gene TRBD1, 5 bases. CDR1 and CDR2 (germline): MNHEY, SVGAGI. The CDR3 spans 15 residues. V dropped 2 bases and J dropped 4 bases, with 14 bases sitting between them. The CDR3 region has the DNA TGTGCCAGCAGTTACGTCGGGGGACTAGGCTATGGCTACACCTTC. Its protein product is CASSYVGGLGYGYTF.

The chain recombines TRBV4-2 with TRBJ2-5, with 8 bases matching TRBD2. Germline lookup yields CDR1 LGHNA and CDR2 YNFKEQ. The CDR3 runs 15 residues. The trim removed 3 bases at V and 4 bases at J, leaving 7 bases unmatched. Here the CDR3 reads CASSQVRGGGETQYF. Here the CDR3 DNA reads TGTGCCAGCAGCCAGGTCCGGGGGGGAGGAGAGACCCAGTACTTC.

The V call is TRBV5-1, the J call TRBJ2-5; maybe TRBD2 (5 bases). The CDR3 sequence is 13 residues long. Germline values: CDR1 SGHRS, CDR2 YFSETQ. V was shortened by 0 bases and J by 4 bases, with 7 bases between the two germline ends. The CDR3 sequence is CASSLVGGETQYF. CDR3 bases: TGCGCCAGCAGCTTGGTCGGAGGAGAGACCCAGTACTTC.

J is TRBJ2-3 and V is TRBV19; 10 bases line up with TRBD1. V shed 6 bases and J 1 base; nucleotides not matched to a gene: 16. CDR3 length: 19 residues. CDR1 and CDR2 from the germline V gene are LNHDA and SQIVND (reference sequence). The CDR3 bases are TGTGCCAGTAGCGGAGGGACAGGGGTCCCCTTGGGTGGCACAGATACGCAGTATTTT. This encodes CASSGGTGVPLGGTDTQYF.

The table lists this clone with a count of one. The chain couples TRBV24-1 to TRBJ2-3; the match to TRBD2 covers 8 bases. From germline, CDR1 is KGHDR and CDR2 SFDVKD. J gave up 0 bases and V 4 bases, and 2 bases lay outside the gene matches. The CDR3 is 15 residues long. CDR3 nucleotide sequence: TGTGCCACCAGTGAGGCTAGCGGGAGCACAGATACGCAGTATTTT. Amino acids: CATSEASGSTDTQYF.

The V and J genes are TRBV27 and TRBJ1-3; no clear D gene. The germline V and J ends were trimmed by 5 bases and 4 bases, with 18 bases remaining between them. Germline V CDR1 and CDR2: MNHEY, SMNVEV (reference sequence). CDR3 size: 16 residues. CDR3 amino acids: CASSLYGSPGGNTIYF. CDR3 bases: TGTGCCAGCAGTCTATACGGGTCCCCTGGGGGAAACACCATATATTTT.

This sequence joins TRBV19 and TRBJ2-5; 11 bases line up with TRBD2. Germline-derived CDR1 and CDR2 are LNHDA and SQIVND (reference sequence). This CDR3 is 15 amino acids long. Trimming cost V 7 bases and J 5 bases; bases outside gene matches: 9. The CDR3 DNA sequence: TGTGCCAGTACTATTACTAGCGGGAGTTCGGAGACCCAGTACTTC. Translation gives CASTITSGSSETQYF. The full variable domain, completed using reference TRBV19 and TRBJ2-5, is DGGITQSPKYLFRKEGQNVTLSCEQNLNHDAMYWYRQDPGQGLRLIYYSQIVNDFQKGDIAEGYSVSREKKESFPLTVTSAQKNPTAFYLCASTITSGSSETQYFGPGTRLLVL.

V and J are TRBV24-1 and TRBJ2-3; unclear D gene. Trimming stripped 7 bases from V and 0 bases from J, with 10 bases between. The CDR3 extends over 14 amino acids. Germline assignment: CDR1 KGHDR and CDR2 SFDVKD. CDR3 sequence: CATRASPSTDTQYF. CDR3 sequence (DNA): TGTGCCACCAGAGCATCCCCCAGCACAGATACGCAGTATTTT.

The chain employs TRBV6-5 and TRBJ2-7, with 10 bases lining up with TRBD1. This CDR3 region has 14 residues. Trimming at V came to 5 bases and at J to 4 bases, leaving 5 bases not matched to a gene. Per germline, CDR1 MNHEY and CDR2 SVGAGI. CDR3: CASSRQGASYEQYF. CDR3 DNA sequence: TGTGCCAGCAGTAGACAGGGGGCGAGTTACGAGCAGTACTTC.

The CDR3 DNA follows: TGTGCCAGCAGCTTATTGGGCCCTAATGAGCAGTTCTTC. It specifies CASSLLGPNEQFF. The gene calls are TRBV7-2 and TRBJ2-1; D gene unclear. Per the germline V gene, CDR1 is SGHTA and CDR2 is FQGNSA. V was pared by 2 bases and J by 7 bases, with 9 bases between. The CDR3 runs 13 residues.

The genes are TRBV28 and TRBJ2-7; 7 positions agree with TRBD1. Germline CDR1 is MDHEN and CDR2 is SYDVKM. Germline trimming cut 6 bases from V and 5 bases from J; bases unmatched to any gene: 10. The CDR3 has 14 residues. CDR3 in amino acids: CASRLTGEGDEQYF. The CDR3 DNA is TGTGCCAGCAGACTCACAGGGGAAGGCGACGAGCAGTACTTC.

The chain is built from TRBV11-2 and TRBJ2-5; 8 bases align to TRBD1. Per the germline V gene, CDR1 is SGHAT and CDR2 is FQNNGV. The CDR3 totals 15 residues. V lost 8 bases, J lost 5 bases, and 13 bases stayed unmatched. CDR3 region: CASGGQGFFWETQYF. The CDR3 DNA reads TGTGCCAGCGGAGGACAGGGTTTTTTTTGGGAGACCCAGTACTTC.

The chain carries TRBV28 and TRBJ1-6; possible D gene TRBD1, 5 bases. Trimming took 3 bases from V and 10 from J, leaving 10 bases between them. Germline loops: CDR1 MDHEN, CDR2 SYDVKM. The CDR3 totals 13 residues. As DNA, the CDR3 is TGTGCCAGCAGTTTGACAGTAGAGTCACCCCTCCACTTT. Translation: CASSLTVESPLHF.